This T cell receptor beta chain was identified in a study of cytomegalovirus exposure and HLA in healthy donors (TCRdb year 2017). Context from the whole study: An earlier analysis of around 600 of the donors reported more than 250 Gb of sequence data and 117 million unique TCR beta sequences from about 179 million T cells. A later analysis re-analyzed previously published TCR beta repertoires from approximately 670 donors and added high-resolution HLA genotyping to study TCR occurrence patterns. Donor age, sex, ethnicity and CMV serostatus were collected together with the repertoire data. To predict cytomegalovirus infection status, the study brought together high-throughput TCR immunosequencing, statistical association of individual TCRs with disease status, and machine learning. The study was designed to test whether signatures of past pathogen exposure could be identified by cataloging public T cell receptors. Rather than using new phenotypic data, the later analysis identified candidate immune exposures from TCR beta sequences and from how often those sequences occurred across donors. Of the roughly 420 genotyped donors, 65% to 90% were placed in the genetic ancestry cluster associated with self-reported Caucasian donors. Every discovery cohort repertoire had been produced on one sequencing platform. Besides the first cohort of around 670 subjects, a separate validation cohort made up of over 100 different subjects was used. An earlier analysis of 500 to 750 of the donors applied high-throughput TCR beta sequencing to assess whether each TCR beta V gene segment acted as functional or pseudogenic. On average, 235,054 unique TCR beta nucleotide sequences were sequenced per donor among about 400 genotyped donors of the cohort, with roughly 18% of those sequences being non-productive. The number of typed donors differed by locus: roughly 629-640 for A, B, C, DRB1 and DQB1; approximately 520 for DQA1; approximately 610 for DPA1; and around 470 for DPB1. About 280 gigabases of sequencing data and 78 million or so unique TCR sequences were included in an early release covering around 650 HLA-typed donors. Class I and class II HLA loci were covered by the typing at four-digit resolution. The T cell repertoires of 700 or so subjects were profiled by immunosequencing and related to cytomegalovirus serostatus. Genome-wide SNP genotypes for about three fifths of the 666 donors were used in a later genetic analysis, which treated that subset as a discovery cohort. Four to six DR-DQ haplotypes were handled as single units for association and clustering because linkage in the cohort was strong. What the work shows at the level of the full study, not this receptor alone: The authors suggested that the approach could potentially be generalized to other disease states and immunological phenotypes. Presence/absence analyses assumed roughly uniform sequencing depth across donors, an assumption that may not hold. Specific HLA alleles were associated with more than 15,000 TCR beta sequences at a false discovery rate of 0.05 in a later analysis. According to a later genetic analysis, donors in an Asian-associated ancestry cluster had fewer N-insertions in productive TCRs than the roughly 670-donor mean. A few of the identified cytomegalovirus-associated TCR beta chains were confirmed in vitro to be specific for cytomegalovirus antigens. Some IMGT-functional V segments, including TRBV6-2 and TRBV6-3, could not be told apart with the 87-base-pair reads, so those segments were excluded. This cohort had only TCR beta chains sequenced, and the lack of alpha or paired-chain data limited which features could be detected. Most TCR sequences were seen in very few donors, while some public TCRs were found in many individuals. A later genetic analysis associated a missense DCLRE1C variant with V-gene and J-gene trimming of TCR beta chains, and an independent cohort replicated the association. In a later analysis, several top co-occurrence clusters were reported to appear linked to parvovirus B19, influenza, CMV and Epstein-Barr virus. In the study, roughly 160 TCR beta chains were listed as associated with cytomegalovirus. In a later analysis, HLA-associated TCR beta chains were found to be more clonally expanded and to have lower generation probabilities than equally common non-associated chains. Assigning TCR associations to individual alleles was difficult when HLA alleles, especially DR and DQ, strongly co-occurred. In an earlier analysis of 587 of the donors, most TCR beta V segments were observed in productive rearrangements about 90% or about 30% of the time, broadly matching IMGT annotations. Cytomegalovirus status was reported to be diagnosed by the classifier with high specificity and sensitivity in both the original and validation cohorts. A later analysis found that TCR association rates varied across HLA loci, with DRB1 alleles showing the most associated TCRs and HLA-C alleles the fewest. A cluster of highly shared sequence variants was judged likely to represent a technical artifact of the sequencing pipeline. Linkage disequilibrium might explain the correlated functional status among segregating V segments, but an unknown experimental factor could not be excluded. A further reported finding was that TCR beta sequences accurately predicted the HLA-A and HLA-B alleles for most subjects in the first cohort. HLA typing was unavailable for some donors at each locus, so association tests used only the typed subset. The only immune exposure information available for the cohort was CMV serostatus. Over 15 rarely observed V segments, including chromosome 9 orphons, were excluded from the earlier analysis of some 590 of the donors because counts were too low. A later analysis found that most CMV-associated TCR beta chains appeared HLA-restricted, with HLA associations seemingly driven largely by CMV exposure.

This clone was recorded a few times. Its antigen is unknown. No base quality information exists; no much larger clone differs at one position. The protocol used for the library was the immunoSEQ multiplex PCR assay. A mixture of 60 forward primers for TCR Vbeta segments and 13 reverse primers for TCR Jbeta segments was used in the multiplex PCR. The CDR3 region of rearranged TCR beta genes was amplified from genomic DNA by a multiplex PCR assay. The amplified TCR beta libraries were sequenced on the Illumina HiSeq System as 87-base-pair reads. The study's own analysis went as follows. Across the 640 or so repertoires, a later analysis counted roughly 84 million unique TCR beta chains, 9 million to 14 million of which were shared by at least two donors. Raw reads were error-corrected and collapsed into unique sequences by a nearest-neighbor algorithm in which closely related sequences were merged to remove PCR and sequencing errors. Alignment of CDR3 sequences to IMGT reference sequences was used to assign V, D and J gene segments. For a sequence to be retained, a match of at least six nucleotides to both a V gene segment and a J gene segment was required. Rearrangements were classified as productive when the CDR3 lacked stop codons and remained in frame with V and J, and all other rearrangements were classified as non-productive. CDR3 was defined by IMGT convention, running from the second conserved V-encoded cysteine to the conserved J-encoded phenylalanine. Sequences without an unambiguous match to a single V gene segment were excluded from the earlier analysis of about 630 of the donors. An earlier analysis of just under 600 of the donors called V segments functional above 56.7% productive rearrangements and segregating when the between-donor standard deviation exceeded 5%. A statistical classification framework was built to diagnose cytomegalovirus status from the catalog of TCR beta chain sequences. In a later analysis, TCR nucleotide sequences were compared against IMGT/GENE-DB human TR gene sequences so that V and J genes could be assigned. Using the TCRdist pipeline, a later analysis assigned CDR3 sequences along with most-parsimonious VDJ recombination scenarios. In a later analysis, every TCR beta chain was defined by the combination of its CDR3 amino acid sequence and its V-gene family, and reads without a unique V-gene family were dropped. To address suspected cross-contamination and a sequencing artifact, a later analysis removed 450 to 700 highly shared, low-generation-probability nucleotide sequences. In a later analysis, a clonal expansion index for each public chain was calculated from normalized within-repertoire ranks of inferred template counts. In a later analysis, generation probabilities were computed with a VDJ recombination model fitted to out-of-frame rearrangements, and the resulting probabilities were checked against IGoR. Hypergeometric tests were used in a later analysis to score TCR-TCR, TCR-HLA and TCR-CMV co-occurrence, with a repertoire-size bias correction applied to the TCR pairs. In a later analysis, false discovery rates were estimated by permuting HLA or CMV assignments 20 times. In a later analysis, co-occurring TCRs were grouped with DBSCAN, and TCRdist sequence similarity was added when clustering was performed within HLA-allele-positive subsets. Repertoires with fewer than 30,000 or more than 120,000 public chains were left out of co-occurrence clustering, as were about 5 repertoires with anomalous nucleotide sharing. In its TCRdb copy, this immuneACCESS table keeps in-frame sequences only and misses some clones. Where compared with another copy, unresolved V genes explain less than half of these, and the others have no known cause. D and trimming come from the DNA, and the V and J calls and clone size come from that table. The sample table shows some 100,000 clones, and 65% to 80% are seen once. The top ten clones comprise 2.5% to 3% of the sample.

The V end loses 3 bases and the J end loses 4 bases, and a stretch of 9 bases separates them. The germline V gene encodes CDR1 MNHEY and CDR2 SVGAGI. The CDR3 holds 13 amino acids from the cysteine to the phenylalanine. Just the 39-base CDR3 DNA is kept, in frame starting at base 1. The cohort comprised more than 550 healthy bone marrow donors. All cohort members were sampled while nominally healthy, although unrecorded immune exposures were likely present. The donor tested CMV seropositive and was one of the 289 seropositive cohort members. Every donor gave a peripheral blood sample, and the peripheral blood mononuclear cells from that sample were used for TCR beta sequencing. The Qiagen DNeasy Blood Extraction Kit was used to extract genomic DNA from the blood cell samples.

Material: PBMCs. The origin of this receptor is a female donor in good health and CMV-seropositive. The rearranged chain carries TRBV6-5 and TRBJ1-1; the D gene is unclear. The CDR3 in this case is CASSYVSGTEAFF. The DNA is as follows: TGTGCCAGCAGTTATGTTTCAGGCACTGAAGCTTTCTTT.